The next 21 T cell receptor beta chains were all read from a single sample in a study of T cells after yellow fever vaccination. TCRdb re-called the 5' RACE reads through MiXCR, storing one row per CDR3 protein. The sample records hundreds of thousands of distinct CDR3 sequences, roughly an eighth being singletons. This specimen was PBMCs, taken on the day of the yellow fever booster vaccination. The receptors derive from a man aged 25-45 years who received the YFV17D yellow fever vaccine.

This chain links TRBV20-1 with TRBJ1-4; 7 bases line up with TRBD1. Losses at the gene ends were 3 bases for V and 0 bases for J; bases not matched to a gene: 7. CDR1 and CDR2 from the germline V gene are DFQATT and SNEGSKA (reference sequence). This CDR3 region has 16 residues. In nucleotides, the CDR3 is TGCAGTGCTAGCAGACAGGGAGCTGCAACTAATGAAAAACTGTTTTTT. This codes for CSASRQGAATNEKLFF.

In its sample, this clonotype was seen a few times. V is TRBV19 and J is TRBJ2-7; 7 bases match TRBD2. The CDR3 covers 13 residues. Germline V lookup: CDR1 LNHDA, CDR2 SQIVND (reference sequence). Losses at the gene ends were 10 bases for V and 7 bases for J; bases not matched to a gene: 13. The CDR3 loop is CANPGLPIQEQYF. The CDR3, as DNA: TGTGCCAACCCGGGACTACCGATTCAGGAGCAGTACTTC.

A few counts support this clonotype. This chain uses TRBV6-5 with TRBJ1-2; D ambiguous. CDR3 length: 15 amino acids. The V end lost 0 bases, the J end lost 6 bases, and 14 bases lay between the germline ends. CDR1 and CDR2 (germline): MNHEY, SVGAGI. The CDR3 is CASSYSGRSPDGYTF. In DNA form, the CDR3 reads TGTGCCAGCAGTTACTCAGGACGGAGCCCTGATGGCTACACCTTC.

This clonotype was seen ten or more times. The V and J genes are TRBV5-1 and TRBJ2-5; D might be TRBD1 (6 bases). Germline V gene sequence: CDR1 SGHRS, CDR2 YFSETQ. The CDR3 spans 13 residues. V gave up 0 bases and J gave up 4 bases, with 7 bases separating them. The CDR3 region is CASSLDRAETQYF. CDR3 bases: TGCGCCAGCAGCTTGGACAGGGCAGAGACCCAGTACTTC.

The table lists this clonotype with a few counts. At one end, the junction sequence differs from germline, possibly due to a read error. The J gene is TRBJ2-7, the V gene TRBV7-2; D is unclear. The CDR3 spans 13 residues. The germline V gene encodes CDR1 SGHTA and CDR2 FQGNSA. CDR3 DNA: TGTGCCACCAGCCCTCGCGGCGACTACGAGCAGTACTTC. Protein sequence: CATSPRGDYEQYF. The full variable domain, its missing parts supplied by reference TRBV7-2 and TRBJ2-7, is GAGVSQSPSNKVTEKGKDVELRCDPISGHTALYWYRQSLGQGLEFLIYFQGNSAPDKSGLPSDRFSAERTGGSVSTLTIQRTQQEDSAVYLCATSPRGDYEQYFGPGTRLTVT.

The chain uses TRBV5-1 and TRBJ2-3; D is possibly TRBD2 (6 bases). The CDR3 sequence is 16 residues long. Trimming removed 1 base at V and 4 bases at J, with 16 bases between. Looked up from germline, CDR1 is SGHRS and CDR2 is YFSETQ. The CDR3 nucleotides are TGCGCCAGCAGCTTGTGGGTCGGGAGCACATCAGATACGCAGTATTTT. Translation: CASSLWVGSTSDTQYF.

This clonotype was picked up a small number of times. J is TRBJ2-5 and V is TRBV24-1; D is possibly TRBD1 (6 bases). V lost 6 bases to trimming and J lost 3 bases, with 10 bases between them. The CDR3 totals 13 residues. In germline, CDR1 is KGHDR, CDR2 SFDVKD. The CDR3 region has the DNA TGTGCCACCAGTAACAGGGTCGAAGAGACCCAGTACTTC. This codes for CATSNRVEETQYF.

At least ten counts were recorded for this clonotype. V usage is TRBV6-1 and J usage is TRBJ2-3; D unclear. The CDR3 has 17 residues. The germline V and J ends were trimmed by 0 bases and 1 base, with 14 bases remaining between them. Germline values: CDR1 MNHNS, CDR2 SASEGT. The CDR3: CASSEAHAGLGTDTQYF. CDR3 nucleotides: TGTGCCAGCAGTGAAGCGCACGCCGGTCTCGGCACAGATACGCAGTATTTT.

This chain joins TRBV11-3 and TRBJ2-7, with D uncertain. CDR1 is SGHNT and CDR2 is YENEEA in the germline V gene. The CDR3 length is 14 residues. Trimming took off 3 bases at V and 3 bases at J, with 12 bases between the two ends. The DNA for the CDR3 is TGTGCCAGCAGCTTCGGTCATTCCAACTACGAGCAGTACTTC. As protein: CASSFGHSNYEQYF.

As DNA, the CDR3 is TGCAGTGCTACCCTTTTGCGGCCCTGGGGGGAGACCCAGTACTTC. It yields the protein CSATLLRPWGETQYF. The chain employs TRBV20-1 and TRBJ2-5; D is possibly TRBD1 or TRBD2 (5 bases each). The CDR3 spans 15 residues. The V gene's germline CDR1 is DFQATT and CDR2 SNEGSKA (reference sequence). With 4 bases removed from V and 5 bases from J, the gap between germline ends came to 20 bases.

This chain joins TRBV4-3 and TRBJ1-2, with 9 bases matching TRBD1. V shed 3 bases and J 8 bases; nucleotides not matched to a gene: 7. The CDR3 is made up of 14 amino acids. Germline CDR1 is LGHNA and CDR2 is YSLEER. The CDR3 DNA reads TGCGCCAGCAGCCAGCCCGGGACAGGGAACGGCTACACCTTC. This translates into CASSQPGTGNGYTF.

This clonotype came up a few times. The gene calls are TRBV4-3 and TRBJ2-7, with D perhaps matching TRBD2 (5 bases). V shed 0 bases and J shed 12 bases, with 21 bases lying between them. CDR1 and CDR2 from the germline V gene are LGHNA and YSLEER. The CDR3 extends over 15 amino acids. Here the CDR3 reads CASSQELAGPAFRYF. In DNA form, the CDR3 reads TGCGCCAGCAGCCAAGAGCTAGCAGGCCCGGCTTTCAGGTACTTC.

The CDR3 reads CASSPKAGTLYGYTF. DNA for the CDR3: TGTGCCAGCAGTCCGAAGGCTGGGACTCTATATGGCTACACCTTC. The chain has TRBV27 and TRBJ1-2, with D perhaps matching TRBD1 (5 bases). The length of the CDR3 is 15 residues. Deletions cut 5 bases from V and 5 bases from J, with 18 bases between. Germline loops: CDR1 MNHEY, CDR2 SMNVEV (reference sequence).

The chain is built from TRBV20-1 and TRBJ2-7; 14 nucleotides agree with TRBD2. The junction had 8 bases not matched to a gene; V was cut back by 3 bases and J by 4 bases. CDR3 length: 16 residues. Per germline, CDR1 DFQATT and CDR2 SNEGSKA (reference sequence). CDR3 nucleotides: TGCAGTGCTAGGGGGACTAGCGGGAGAGGTGTTTACGAGCAGTACTTC. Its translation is CSARGTSGRGVYEQYF.

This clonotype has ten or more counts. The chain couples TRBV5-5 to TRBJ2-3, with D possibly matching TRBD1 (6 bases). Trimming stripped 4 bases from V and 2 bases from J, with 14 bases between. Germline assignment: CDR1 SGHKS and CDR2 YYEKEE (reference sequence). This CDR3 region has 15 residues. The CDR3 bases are TGTGCCAGCAGCGGACAGACCTTGATCACAGATACGCAGTATTTT. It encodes CASSGQTLITDTQYF.

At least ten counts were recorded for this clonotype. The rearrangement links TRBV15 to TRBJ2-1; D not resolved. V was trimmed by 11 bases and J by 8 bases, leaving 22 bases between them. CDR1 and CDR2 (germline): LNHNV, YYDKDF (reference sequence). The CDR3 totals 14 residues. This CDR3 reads CAATEDLHAHEQFF. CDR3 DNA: TGTGCCGCAACCGAGGACCTCCACGCCCATGAGCAGTTCTTC.

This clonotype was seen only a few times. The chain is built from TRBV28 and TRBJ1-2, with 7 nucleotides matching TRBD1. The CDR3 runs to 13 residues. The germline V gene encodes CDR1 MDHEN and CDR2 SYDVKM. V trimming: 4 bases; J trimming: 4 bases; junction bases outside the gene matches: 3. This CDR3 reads CASSSGGLYGYTF. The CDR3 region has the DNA TGTGCCAGCAGTTCAGGGGGGCTCTATGGCTACACCTTC.

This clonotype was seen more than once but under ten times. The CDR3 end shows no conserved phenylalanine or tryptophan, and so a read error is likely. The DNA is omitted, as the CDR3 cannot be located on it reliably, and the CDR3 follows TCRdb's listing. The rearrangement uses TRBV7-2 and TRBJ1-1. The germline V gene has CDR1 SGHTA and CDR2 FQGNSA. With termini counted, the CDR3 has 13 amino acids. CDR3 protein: CASSQTFGSTMLI.

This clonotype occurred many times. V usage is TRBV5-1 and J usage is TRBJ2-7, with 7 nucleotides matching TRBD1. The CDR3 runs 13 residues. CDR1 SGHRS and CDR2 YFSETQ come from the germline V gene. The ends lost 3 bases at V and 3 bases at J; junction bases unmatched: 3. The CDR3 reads CASSSTGNYEQYF. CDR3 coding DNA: TGCGCCAGCAGCTCGACAGGGAACTACGAGCAGTACTTC.

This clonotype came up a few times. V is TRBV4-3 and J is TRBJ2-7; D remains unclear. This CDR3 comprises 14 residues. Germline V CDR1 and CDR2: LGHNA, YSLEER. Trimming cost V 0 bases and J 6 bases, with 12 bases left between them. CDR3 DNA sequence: TGCGCCAGCAGCCAAGATTTTTCAGATGGCGAGCAGTACTTC. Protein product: CASSQDFSDGEQYF.

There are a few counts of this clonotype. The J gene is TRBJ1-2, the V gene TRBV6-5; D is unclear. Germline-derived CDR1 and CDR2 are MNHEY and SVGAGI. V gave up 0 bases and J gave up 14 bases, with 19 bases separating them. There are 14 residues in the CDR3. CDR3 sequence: CASSYSMGAVVYTF. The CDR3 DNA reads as TGTGCCAGCAGTTACTCCATGGGAGCGGTTGTGTATACCTTC.